The 15 T cell receptor beta chains presented below share a single source sample, sequenced in a study of chemoradiotherapy in HPV16-positive cancers. TCRdb's copy holds only in-frame clones and misses some; the assay was immunoSEQ multiplex PCR. Of about 27,000 clones listed, over 90% are singletons. This sample comprised blood, obtained from a patient who underwent chemoradiotherapy. The source of these receptors is a human donor with HPV-associated anogenital cancer.

This clone has only one observation. V usage is TRBV9 and J usage is TRBJ2-1; TRBD2 matches 9 bases. After removal of 4 bases from V and 5 bases from J, the junction contained 7 bases not matched to a gene. Germline CDR1 SGDLS, CDR2 YYNGEE. The CDR3 runs 15 residues. The CDR3 nucleotides read TGTGCCAGCAGCCTCAGACTAGCGGAGGACAATGAGCAGTTCTTC. Amino acid sequence: CASSLRLAEDNEQFF. The full variable domain, completed using reference TRBV9 and TRBJ2-1, is DSGVTQTPKHLITATGQRVTLRCSPRSGDLSVYWYQQSLDQGLQFLIQYYNGEERAKGNILERFSAQQFPDLHSELNLSSLELGDSALYFCASSLRLAEDNEQFFGPGTRLTVL.

The chain uses TRBV11-2 and TRBJ2-5, with 15 bases aligning to TRBD2. The CDR3 extends over 18 amino acids. The J segment lost 3 bases and the V segment lost 3 bases, leaving 8 bases of the junction unmatched. Germline lookup yields CDR1 SGHAT and CDR2 FQNNGV. This CDR3 reads CASSFRTSGGATEETQYF. CDR3 DNA: TGTGCCAGCAGCTTCAGGACTAGCGGGGGGGCGACGGAAGAGACCCAGTACTTC.

This chain joins TRBV5-6 and TRBJ2-1; 13 bases are a match to TRBD2. V was clipped by 2 bases and J by 9 bases; unmatched bases: 8. Germline V lookup: CDR1 SGHDT, CDR2 YYEEEE. This CDR3 has 16 amino acids. The CDR3 DNA reads TGTGCCAGCAGCTTAAGGACTAGCGGGGGATTAAGTGAGCAGTTCTTC. This sequence encodes CASSLRTSGGLSEQFF.

The chain links TRBV11-1 to TRBJ2-5; weak D call: TRBD2 (6 bases). Germline V CDR1 and CDR2: SGHAT, FQDESV (reference sequence). Trimming left V 5 bases short and J 2 bases short, with 15 bases between. CDR3 length equals 15 residues. CDR3 protein: CASSRRWAGQETQYF. Written as DNA, the CDR3 is TGTGCCAGCAGCCGAAGATGGGCGGGACAAGAGACCCAGTACTTC.

This rearrangement joins TRBV5-1 to TRBJ2-4; D may be TRBD1 or TRBD2 (6 bases each). CDR1 is SGHRS, CDR2 YFSETQ, per germline. V was pared by 0 bases and J by 5 bases, with 12 bases between. The CDR3 has 15 residues. The CDR3 bases are TGCGCCAGCAGCTTGGATGGGGGGCGGGAAAACATTCAGTACTTC. This gives the protein CASSLDGGRENIQYF.

The chain carries TRBV5-1 and TRBJ1-2; 8 bases are shared with TRBD1. This CDR3 region has 14 residues. The germline CDR1 and CDR2 sequences are SGHRS and YFSETQ. V was clipped by 4 bases and J by 2 bases; unmatched bases: 4. CDR3 in amino acids: CASSLRQGNYGYTF. DNA for the CDR3: TGCGCCAGCAGCCTGCGACAGGGGAACTATGGCTACACCTTC. Drawing the rest from reference TRBV5-1 and TRBJ1-2, the complete variable domain is KAGVTQTPRYLIKTRGQQVTLSCSPISGHRSVSWYQQTPGQGLQFLFEYFSETQRNKGNFPGRFSGRQFSNSRSEMNVSTLELGDSALYLCASSLRQGNYGYTFGSGTRLTVV.

CDR3 sequence reads: CASRAQGLPSYNEQFF. CDR3 in DNA: TGTGCCAGCCGAGCACAGGGCCTCCCTTCCTACAATGAGCAGTTCTTC. The gene calls are TRBV25-1 and TRBJ2-1; D may be TRBD1 (6 bases). The CDR3 covers 16 residues. Germline CDR1 and CDR2: MGHDK and SYGVNS. Deletions cut 8 bases from V and 1 base from J, with 18 bases between.

The rearrangement joins TRBV6-6 to TRBJ2-7; D uncertain. CDR1 MNHNY and CDR2 SVGAGI come from the germline V gene (reference sequence). V was cut by 2 bases and J by 3 bases, with 8 bases left in between. This CDR3 is 13 amino acids long. This CDR3 reads CASSYGDLYEQYF. Written as DNA, the CDR3 is TGTGCCAGCAGTTACGGAGACCTCTACGAGCAGTACTTC.

The chain is built from TRBV11-2 and TRBJ1-5; D is unclear. The CDR3 length is 12 residues. V was shortened by 5 bases and J by 2 bases, with 4 bases between the two germline ends. Germline CDR1 and CDR2: SGHAT and FQNNGV. The CDR3 here is CASSRGNQPQHF. As DNA, the CDR3 is TGTGCCAGCAGCCGGGGCAATCAGCCCCAGCATTTT.

J is TRBJ2-5 and V is TRBV6-5; D may be TRBD1 (6 bases). This CDR3 has 16 residues. V lost 0 bases and J lost 2, with 13 bases in between. Per the germline V gene, CDR1 is MNHEY and CDR2 is SVGAGI. The CDR3 sequence: CASSYSDSFIQETQYF. The CDR3 bases are TGTGCCAGCAGTTACTCGGACAGTTTTATACAAGAGACCCAGTACTTC.

The chain combines TRBV19 with TRBJ1-5, with D maybe TRBD1 (6 bases). The CDR3 extends over 12 amino acids. Germline CDR1 and CDR2: LNHDA and SQIVND (reference sequence). With 7 bases removed from V and 5 bases from J, the gap between germline ends came to 9 bases. Written as DNA, the CDR3 is TGTGCCAGTACAGGGGTTGATCAGCCCCAGCATTTT. Its translation is CASTGVDQPQHF.

The CDR3 DNA reads as TGTGCCAGCAGCGGACTCCACAGGAATGAGCAGTTCTTC. It codes for CASSGLHRNEQFF. The rearrangement joins TRBV28 to TRBJ2-1; either TRBD1 or TRBD2 may fit D (5 bases each). V was clipped by 6 bases and J by 7 bases, with 13 bases between them. This CDR3 comprises 13 residues. Germline lookup yields CDR1 MDHEN and CDR2 SYDVKM.

In this sample, this clone turned up once. CDR3 in DNA: TGTGCCAGCAGTTTATCGGGTGTGGCCGGGGAAAAACTGTTTTTT. Amino acids: CASSLSGVAGEKLFF. This sequence joins TRBV27 and TRBJ1-4; D unresolved. This CDR3 is 15 amino acids long. Germline-derived CDR1 and CDR2 are MNHEY and SMNVEV (reference sequence). Trimming cost V 0 bases and J 8 bases, with 13 bases left between them.

V gene TRBV11-2 combines with J gene TRBJ2-3, with 8 bases lining up with TRBD2. The CDR3 length is 15 residues. J lost 7 bases, V lost 3 bases, and 9 bases had no gene match. The V gene's germline CDR1 is SGHAT and CDR2 FQNNGV. CDR3 DNA: TGTGCCAGCAGCTTGTTGACCGGGAGGGGAAATACGCAGTATTTT. Amino acid sequence: CASSLLTGRGNTQYF. Full variable domain (missing parts from reference TRBV11-2 and TRBJ2-3): EAGVAQSPRYKIIEKRQSVAFWCNPISGHATLYWYQQILGQGPKLLIQFQNNGVVDDSQLPKDRFSAERLKGVDSTLKIQPAKLEDSAVYLCASSLLTGRGNTQYFGPGTRLTVL.

This chain links TRBV28 with TRBJ2-7; the D is unclear. The CDR3 runs to 15 residues. V lost 5 bases and J 0 bases, leaving 14 bases between the germline ends. Germline V CDR1 and CDR2: MDHEN, SYDVKM. For the CDR3, the DNA is TGTGCCAGCAGTACCCCATCCTGGGCCTCCTACGAGCAGTACTTC. It is translated as CASSTPSWASYEQYF.